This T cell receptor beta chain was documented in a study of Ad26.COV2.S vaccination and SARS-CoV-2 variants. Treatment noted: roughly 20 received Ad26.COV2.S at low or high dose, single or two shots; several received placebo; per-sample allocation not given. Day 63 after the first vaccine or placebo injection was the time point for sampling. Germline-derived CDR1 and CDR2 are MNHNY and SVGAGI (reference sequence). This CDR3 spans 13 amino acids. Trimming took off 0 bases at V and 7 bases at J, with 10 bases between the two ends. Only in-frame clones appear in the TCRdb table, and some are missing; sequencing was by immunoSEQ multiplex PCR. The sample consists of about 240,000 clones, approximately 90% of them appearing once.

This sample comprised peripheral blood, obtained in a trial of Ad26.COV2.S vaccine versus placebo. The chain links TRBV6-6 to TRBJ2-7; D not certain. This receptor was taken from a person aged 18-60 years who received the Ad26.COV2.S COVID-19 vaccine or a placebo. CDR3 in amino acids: CASSYSGLREQYF. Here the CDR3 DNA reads TGTGCCAGCAGTTACTCCGGTTTAAGGGAGCAGTACTTC.